This T cell receptor beta chain is from a study of blood T cell repertoires in COVID-19. After removal of 4 bases from V and 5 bases from J, the junction contained 4 bases not matched to a gene. The CDR3 totals 15 residues. CDR1 and CDR2 (germline): ENHRY, SYGVKD. The assay was immunoSEQ multiplex PCR, and TCRdb's table has in-frame clones only and misses some. The sample contains about 170,000 clones, approximately 79% of which appear only once. Cohorts were based on clinical histories the participants reported. This clonotype originated in a woman in her 70s in a cohort exposed to, infected with or recovered from COVID-19 (not recorded which). This chain joins TRBV10-3 and TRBJ1-6, with 8 bases fitting TRBD1. The sequencing input was PBMCs or T cells enriched from blood (not recorded which). CDR3 sequence reads: CAISARQGNNSPLHF. CDR3 DNA sequence: TGTGCCATCAGTGCCCGACAGGGGAATAATTCACCCCTCCACTTT.